The 13 T cell receptor beta chains below all came from one sample that was sequenced in a study of technical replicates of blood from a handful of donors. Clones were sequenced by immunoSEQ multiplex PCR, and TCRdb holds only the in-frame ones, with some missing. Altogether about 71,000 clones are present, around 87% being singletons, with the ten largest covering about 4.7%. The sequencing input was PBMCs. The receptors originated from a human donor in good health. Some clones in this sample may be carry-over from other donors' samples.

The CDR3 is CASGLVGAQGGYTF. In nucleotides, the CDR3 is TGTGCTAGTGGTTTGGTAGGAGCTCAGGGTGGCTACACCTTC. V gene TRBV12-5 combines with J gene TRBJ1-2; the D gene is possibly TRBD1 (5 bases). The CDR3 covers 14 residues. Trimming took 0 bases from V and 7 from J, leaving 12 bases between them. Looked up from germline, CDR1 is LGHNT and CDR2 is FRNRAP.

V gene TRBV6-1 combines with J gene TRBJ2-3; D is uncertain. Per germline, CDR1 MNHNS and CDR2 SASEGT. The CDR3 totals 13 residues. The V and J ends lost 6 bases and 6 bases respectively, with 13 bases between them. The CDR3 loop reads CASSPVQVDTQYF. DNA of the CDR3: TGTGCCAGCAGCCCCGTCCAGGTTGATACGCAGTATTTT.

J is TRBJ1-1 and V is TRBV7-9; D is unresolved. Germline values: CDR1 SEHNR, CDR2 FQNEAQ (reference sequence). The CDR3 runs 16 residues. V lost 4 bases to trimming and J lost 1 base, with 16 bases between them. CDR3 sequence (DNA): TGTGCCAGCAGCTCTGACCTCGGGAGGAGGAACACTGAAGCTTTCTTT. This encodes CASSSDLGRRNTEAFF.

This sequence joins TRBV4-2 and TRBJ2-5, with a weak D call TRBD2 (5 bases). The V end lost 5 bases, the J end lost 2 bases, and 12 bases lay between the germline ends. The germline V gene has CDR1 LGHNA and CDR2 YNFKEQ. CDR3 length: 14 amino acids. CDR3 nucleotides: TGTGCCAGCAGCAAATATCGGGGTCAAGAGACCCAGTACTTC. Its translation is CASSKYRGQETQYF.

The chain employs TRBV15 and TRBJ1-5, with D maybe TRBD1 (6 bases). With 0 bases removed from V and 4 bases from J, the gap between germline ends came to 13 bases. Germline lookup yields CDR1 LNHNV and CDR2 YYDKDF (reference sequence). The CDR3 runs to 16 residues. CDR3 sequence: CATSREARGFNQPQHF. CDR3 nucleotides: TGTGCCACCAGCAGAGAGGCCAGGGGATTTAATCAGCCCCAGCATTTT.

This sequence joins TRBV5-1 and TRBJ2-3; possibly TRBD2 for D (7 bases). Per the germline V gene, CDR1 is SGHRS and CDR2 is YFSETQ. V gave up 6 bases and J gave up 8 bases, with 19 bases separating them. CDR3 length equals 14 residues. CDR3 sequence: CASTLSGEGGTQYF. The CDR3, as DNA: TGCGCCAGCACCCTCAGCGGGGAAGGGGGTACGCAGTATTTT.

The chain recombines TRBV5-4 with TRBJ2-7; 9 bases line up with TRBD2. Germline-derived CDR1 and CDR2 are SGHNT and YYREEE (reference sequence). Trimming cost V 3 bases and J 9 bases; bases outside gene matches: 10. The CDR3 is made up of 14 amino acids. The CDR3 coding sequence is TGTGCCAGCAGCTCAGGGTTAGCGGGAGCTGGGCAGTACTTC. Amino acids: CASSSGLAGAGQYF.

This clone has a handful of counts. The V and J genes are TRBV2 and TRBJ1-5, with TRBD1 matching over 7 bases. Germline-derived CDR1 and CDR2 are SNHLY and FYNNEI. V lost 0 bases to trimming and J lost 4 bases; unmatched junction nucleotides: 3. CDR3 length equals 15 residues. Here the CDR3 DNA reads TGTGCCAGCAGTGAAGCGCGCAGGGGGAATCAGCCCCAGCATTTT. Its translation: CASSEARRGNQPQHF.

The chain employs TRBV6-1 and TRBJ2-3, with 8 nucleotides matching TRBD2. The V segment lost 8 bases and the J segment 1 base; nucleotides outside the gene matches: 5. The V gene's germline CDR1 is MNHNS and CDR2 SASEGT. The CDR3 is made up of 14 amino acids. The DNA of the CDR3 is TGTGCCAGCTGGACGCGGGGGGGCACAGATACGCAGTATTTT. Protein product: CASWTRGGTDTQYF.

A single count supports this clone. The rearrangement links TRBV28 to TRBJ2-7; the match to TRBD1 covers 7 bases. Germline V lookup: CDR1 MDHEN, CDR2 SYDVKM. This CDR3 has 13 residues. J was trimmed by 10 bases and V by 6 bases; bases with no gene match: 12. CDR3 sequence: CASSLRDSHRQYF. CDR3 coding DNA: TGTGCCAGCAGCCTAAGGGACAGCCACAGACAGTACTTC.

The J gene is TRBJ1-3, the V gene TRBV5-1; D ambiguous. Trimming took 0 bases from V and 4 from J, leaving 8 bases between them. The germline V gene encodes CDR1 SGHRS and CDR2 YFSETQ. This CDR3 has 14 residues. The CDR3 bases are TGCGCCAGCAGCTTGGGGAGGGCCGGAAACACCATATATTTT. It codes for CASSLGRAGNTIYF.

The chain employs TRBV10-3 and TRBJ2-5; a weak D match, TRBD2 (6 bases). Germline assignment: CDR1 ENHRY and CDR2 SYGVKD. This CDR3 is built from 13 residues. Trimming stripped 0 bases from V and 4 bases from J, with 6 bases between. Here the CDR3 reads CAISESGGETQYF. The DNA for the CDR3 is TGTGCCATCAGTGAGTCGGGGGGAGAGACCCAGTACTTC.

The chain combines TRBV6-6 with TRBJ1-1; D ambiguous. The CDR3 covers 14 residues. The germline V and J ends were trimmed by 2 bases and 1 base, with 8 bases remaining between them. CDR1 is MNHNY, CDR2 SVGAGI, per germline (reference sequence). The CDR3 DNA sequence: TGTGCCAGCAGTTACAACACCCCGAACACTGAAGCTTTCTTT. Translation: CASSYNTPNTEAFF.